This entry lists 32 T cell receptor beta chains sequenced from one sample in a study of blood T cell repertoires in COVID-19. Sequencing was performed with immunoSEQ multiplex PCR; in TCRdb, only in-frame clones are kept and a portion is missing. The top ten hold 3.5% of the sample, which has 95,000 to 110,000 clones, around 92% seen once. The sample consisted of peripheral blood. These receptors were obtained from a woman in her sixties with acute or convalescent COVID-19.

The chain carries TRBV19 and TRBJ1-4; tentative D call: TRBD1 (5 bases). The CDR3 loop spans 14 amino acids. Germline V gene sequence: CDR1 LNHDA, CDR2 SQIVND (reference sequence). Trimming took off 7 bases at V and 8 bases at J, with 17 bases between the two ends. For the CDR3, the DNA is TGTGCCAGTAATCAGGGCCAAACAGGAGAAAAACTGTTTTTT. It is translated as CASNQGQTGEKLFF. Drawing the rest from reference TRBV19 and TRBJ1-4, the complete variable domain is DGGITQSPKYLFRKEGQNVTLSCEQNLNHDAMYWYRQDPGQGLRLIYYSQIVNDFQKGDIAEGYSVSREKKESFPLTVTSAQKNPTAFYLCASNQGQTGEKLFFGSGTQLSVL.

This rearrangement joins TRBV6-2 or TRBV6-3 to TRBJ1-5; 9 bases are shared with TRBD1. Per germline, CDR1 MNHEY and CDR2 SVGEGT. This CDR3 spans 15 amino acids. After removal of 5 bases from V and 5 bases from J, the junction contained 7 bases not matched to a gene. CDR3 coding DNA: TGTGCCAGCAGTACCCCGGGACAGGGAGATCAGCCCCAGCATTTT. Translated, it gives CASSTPGQGDQPQHF.

This chain links TRBV19 with TRBJ2-5, with a weak D call TRBD1 (6 bases). The CDR3 extends over 12 amino acids. The V end lost 4 bases, the J end lost 9 bases, and 12 bases lay between the germline ends. Germline assignment: CDR1 LNHDA and CDR2 SQIVND (reference sequence). CDR3 nucleotide sequence: TGTGCCAGTAGTACACAGGGTTTAGCCCAGTACTTC. It specifies CASSTQGLAQYF.

The rearrangement links TRBV13 to TRBJ2-2; 7 bases are shared with TRBD1. The germline V gene encodes CDR1 PRHDT and CDR2 FYEKMQ (reference sequence). This CDR3 region has 18 residues. Losses at the gene ends were 1 base for V and 7 bases for J; bases not matched to a gene: 15. CDR3 coding DNA: TGTGCCAGCAGCTTAGTCGTTCTCCTCGGGACAGAAGGCGGGGAGCTGTTTTTT. This codes for CASSLVVLLGTEGGELFF. Using reference TRBV13 and TRBJ2-2 for the parts outside the CDR3, the full variable domain is AAGVIQSPRHLIKEKRETATLKCYPIPRHDTVYWYQQGPGQDPQFLISFYEKMQSDKGSIPDRFSAQQFSDYHSELNMSSLELGDSALYFCASSLVVLLGTEGGELFFGEGSRLTVL.

This chain joins TRBV5-1 and TRBJ2-3, with D unresolved. CDR3 length: 14 amino acids. Germline V gene data show CDR1 as SGHRS and CDR2 as YFSETQ. Trimming removed 0 bases at V and 2 bases at J, with 7 bases between. Here the CDR3 DNA reads TGCGCCAGCAGCTTGGGGGCAGCCACAGATACGCAGTATTTT. Translation: CASSLGAATDTQYF.

The chain combines TRBV5-1 with TRBJ1-3; D is possibly TRBD1 (6 bases). Germline V gene sequence: CDR1 SGHRS, CDR2 YFSETQ. The germline V and J ends were trimmed by 4 bases and 5 bases, with 19 bases remaining between them. The CDR3 consists of 16 residues. The CDR3 protein is CASSPNPLQGRNTIYF. DNA for the CDR3: TGCGCCAGCAGCCCAAACCCCCTACAGGGCCGAAACACCATATATTTT.

This rearrangement joins TRBV6-6 to TRBJ1-2, with TRBD1 matching 10 bases. The germline gives CDR1 MNHNY, CDR2 SVGAGI (reference sequence). This CDR3 is 15 amino acids long. Unmatched junction bases numbered 6, after V lost 4 bases and J lost 4 bases. CDR3 nucleotides: TGTGCCAGCAGTTCTGACAGGGGGCAGGGCTATGGCTACACCTTC. Translated: CASSSDRGQGYGYTF.

The chain links TRBV7-9 to TRBJ1-1; D gene ambiguous. Germline values: CDR1 SEHNR, CDR2 FQNEAQ (reference sequence). The CDR3 sequence is 12 residues long. The germline V and J ends were trimmed by 5 bases and 0 bases, with 4 bases remaining between them. The CDR3 DNA is TGTGCCAGCAGCCTTATGAACACTGAAGCTTTCTTT. Translated, it gives CASSLMNTEAFF. Supplemented by reference TRBV7-9 and TRBJ1-1, the full variable domain reads DTGVSQNPRHKITKRGQNVTFRCDPISEHNRLYWYRQTLGQGPEFLTYFQNEAQLEKSRLLSDRFSAERPKGSFSTLEIQRTEQGDSAMYLCASSLMNTEAFFGQGTRLTVV.

This chain links TRBV28 with TRBJ2-1, with TRBD1 matching 7 bases. CDR1 is MDHEN and CDR2 is SYDVKM in the germline V gene. This CDR3 is 15 amino acids long. V was clipped by 3 bases and J by 8 bases; unmatched bases: 10. For the CDR3, the DNA is TGTGCCAGCAGTTTGGCACAGGGGACGGCGGATGAGCAGTTCTTC. Translation gives CASSLAQGTADEQFF.

CDR3 nucleotides: TGTGCCAGCAGCCAAGATCTTAGCGGGAGGCCGGGGGAGACCCAGTACTTC. This translates into CASSQDLSGRPGETQYF. The chain is built from TRBV3-1 (or the pseudogene TRBV3-2) and TRBJ2-5; 10 bases fit TRBD2. This CDR3 spans 17 amino acids. The V gene's germline CDR1 is LGHDT and CDR2 YNNKEL (reference sequence). Germline trimming cut 0 bases from V and 5 bases from J; bases unmatched to any gene: 9.

This chain connects TRBV4-2 to TRBJ2-4; a weak D match, TRBD2 (5 bases). Germline assignment: CDR1 LGHNA and CDR2 YNFKEQ. The V end was cut by 4 bases, the J end by 4 bases, with 17 bases between. The CDR3 runs 16 residues. CDR3: CASSPRPHGGKNIQYF. For the CDR3, the DNA is TGTGCCAGCAGCCCCCGGCCCCACGGCGGGAAAAACATTCAGTACTTC.

The chain employs TRBV27 and TRBJ1-6, with unresolved D. Germline assignment: CDR1 MNHEY and CDR2 SMNVEV (reference sequence). CDR3 length: 15 amino acids. The V and J ends lost 2 bases and 6 bases respectively, with 11 bases between them. The CDR3 reads CASSLRGGFNSPLHF. In nucleotides, the CDR3 is TGTGCCAGCAGTTTACGGGGAGGTTTTAATTCACCCCTCCACTTT.

The CDR3 sequence: CASSPLGQGSREKLFF. As DNA, the CDR3 is TGTGCCAGCAGCCCCCTCGGACAGGGGTCTCGGGAAAAACTGTTTTTT. The chain joins TRBV7-8 to TRBJ1-4; TRBD1 aligns across 9 bases. The CDR3 has 16 residues. Trimming cost V 5 bases and J 8 bases; bases outside gene matches: 12. Per germline, CDR1 SGHVS and CDR2 FQNEAQ. Complete variable domain (other parts from reference TRBV7-8 and TRBJ1-4): GAGVSQSPRYKVAKRGQDVALRCDPISGHVSLFWYQQALGQGPEFLTYFQNEAQLDKSGLPSDRFFAERPEGSVSTLKIQRTQQEDSAVYLCASSPLGQGSREKLFFGSGTQLSVL.

The chain couples TRBV28 to TRBJ2-2; unclear D gene. V lost 6 bases to trimming and J lost 4 bases, with 9 bases between them. Germline CDR1 MDHEN, CDR2 SYDVKM. The CDR3 consists of 13 residues. The CDR3 is CASRWQRTGELFF. The CDR3 DNA reads TGTGCCAGCAGATGGCAGCGCACCGGGGAGCTGTTTTTT.

This rearrangement joins TRBV4-1 to TRBJ2-5; D not certain. The V gene lost 0 bases and the J gene lost 4 bases, with 15 bases spanning the gap. The CDR3 runs 16 residues. The germline V gene has CDR1 MGHRA and CDR2 YSYEKL. The CDR3 spells CASSQDPHQNLETQYF. The CDR3 nucleotides are TGCGCCAGCAGCCAAGACCCCCACCAGAACCTAGAGACCCAGTACTTC.

V is TRBV9 and J is TRBJ2-1, with TRBD2 identical over 12 bases. The length of the CDR3 is 14 residues. CDR1 and CDR2 (germline): SGDLS, YYNGEE. J lost 8 bases, V lost 0 bases, and 0 bases had no gene match. In DNA, the CDR3 is TGTGCCAGCAGCGTAGGGACTAGCGGGGATGAGCAGTTCTTC. Amino acids: CASSVGTSGDEQFF.

The chain has TRBV6-5 and TRBJ2-1, with 14 bases fitting TRBD2. Losses at the gene ends were 2 bases for V and 9 bases for J; bases not matched to a gene: 3. The CDR3 extends over 15 amino acids. Germline V gives CDR1 MNHEY, CDR2 SVGAGI. CDR3 region: CASSYGGLAGVEQFF. CDR3 nucleotide sequence: TGTGCCAGCAGTTACGGGGGACTAGCGGGAGTTGAGCAGTTCTTC.

The rearrangement joins TRBV27 to TRBJ2-7; D is possibly TRBD1 (5 bases). Germline V gives CDR1 MNHEY, CDR2 SMNVEV (reference sequence). This CDR3 comprises 19 residues. The V end lost 2 bases, the J end lost 4 bases, and 27 bases lay between the germline ends. The CDR3 here is CASSLRALTGATPPYEQYF. The CDR3, as DNA: TGTGCCAGCAGTTTAAGGGCCCTAACAGGTGCGACCCCTCCGTACGAGCAGTACTTC.

This clone was seen once. This chain links TRBV12-3 or TRBV12-4 with TRBJ1-2; D possibly corresponds to TRBD1 (6 bases). V lost 2 bases and J 8 bases, leaving 9 bases between the germline ends. The CDR3 extends over 12 amino acids. The chain's CDR3 is CASSLQGLGYTF. The CDR3 DNA follows: TGTGCCAGCAGTTTACAGGGGCTCGGCTACACCTTC.

CDR3 nucleotides: TGTGCCAGCAGTCCTCAGCGTGGAGGGGCTTTCTTT. Its translation is CASSPQRGGAFF. The chain combines TRBV28 with TRBJ1-1; D is uncertain. V was pared by 5 bases and J by 11 bases, with 15 bases between. CDR1 and CDR2 from the germline V gene are MDHEN and SYDVKM. CDR3 length: 12 amino acids.

V is TRBV15 and J is TRBJ1-3; D might be TRBD1 (5 bases). The CDR3 loop spans 14 amino acids. V dropped 6 bases and J dropped 0 bases, with 9 bases sitting between them. Germline loops: CDR1 LNHNV, CDR2 YYDKDF (reference sequence). This chain's CDR3 is CATRTTASGNTIYF. The CDR3 DNA is TGTGCCACCAGAACGACAGCCTCTGGAAACACCATATATTTT. The full variable domain, rest sourced from reference TRBV15 and TRBJ1-3, is DAMVIQNPRYQVTQFGKPVTLSCSQTLNHNVMYWYQQKSSQAPKLLFHYYDKDFNNEADTPDNFQSRRPNTSFCFLDIRSPGLGDTAMYLCATRTTASGNTIYFGEGSWLTVV.

This clone was seen a handful of times. This rearrangement joins TRBV19 to TRBJ2-7, with D maybe TRBD2 (6 bases). CDR3 length: 13 residues. The germline gives CDR1 LNHDA, CDR2 SQIVND (reference sequence). V shed 1 base and J shed 7 bases, with 11 bases lying between them. CDR3 sequence (DNA): TGTGCCAGTAGTATAGTTAGGAGGGCAGAGCAGTACGTC. It translates to CASSIVRRAEQYV.

This clone was detected a few times. The chain combines TRBV25-1 with TRBJ2-7; D ambiguous. CDR1 is MGHDK, CDR2 SYGVNS, per germline. The CDR3 is 11 amino acids. The V and J ends lost 5 bases and 10 bases respectively, with 12 bases between them. CDR3 DNA sequence: TGTGCCAGCAGTTCCACTACGAGACAGTACTTC. Translating it yields CASSSTTRQYF.

The CDR3 sequence is CASSLWSGRAQFF. For the CDR3, the DNA is TGTGCCAGCAGCTTGTGGAGCGGGAGGGCTCAGTTCTTC. The J gene is TRBJ2-1, the V gene TRBV5-6, with 10 positions matching TRBD2. The V gene's germline CDR1 is SGHDT and CDR2 YYEEEE. The junction had 5 bases not matched to a gene; V was cut back by 1 base and J by 13 bases. This CDR3 comprises 13 residues.

The rearrangement joins TRBV7-9 to TRBJ1-1, with 7 positions matching TRBD1. There are 14 residues in the CDR3. Per the germline V gene, CDR1 is SEHNR and CDR2 is FQNEAQ (reference sequence). V lost 1 base, J lost 5 bases, and 4 bases stayed unmatched. CDR3 in DNA: TGTGCCAGCAGCTTAGAGACAGGGAGAACTGAAGCTTTCTTT. This codes for CASSLETGRTEAFF.

V gene TRBV3-1 (or the pseudogene TRBV3-2) combines with J gene TRBJ2-5; the D is unclear. Per the germline V gene, CDR1 is LGHDT and CDR2 is YNNKEL (reference sequence). CDR3 length: 13 residues. Trimming cost V 0 bases and J 4 bases, with 6 bases left between them. The CDR3 DNA follows: TGTGCCAGCAGCCAAGATTTCGGAGAGACCCAGTACTTC. Translating it yields CASSQDFGETQYF.

The chain employs TRBV28 and TRBJ1-4, with 11 nucleotides matching TRBD1. The junction had 0 bases not matched to a gene; V was cut back by 5 bases and J by 7 bases. Germline V lookup: CDR1 MDHEN, CDR2 SYDVKM. The CDR3 runs 13 residues. The CDR3 reads CASSGQGAEKLFF. The CDR3 nucleotides are TGTGCCAGCAGTGGACAGGGGGCTGAAAAACTGTTTTTT. Variable domain in full (rest from reference TRBV28 and TRBJ1-4): DVKVTQSSRYLVKRTGEKVFLECVQDMDHENMFWYRQDPGLGLRLIYFSYDVKMKEKGDIPEGYSVSREKKERFSLILESASTNQTSMYLCASSGQGAEKLFFGSGTQLSVL.

The chain is built from TRBV6-5 and TRBJ1-1; weak D call: TRBD1 (6 bases). The V end lost 6 bases, the J end lost 5 bases, and 13 bases lay between the germline ends. The germline V gene has CDR1 MNHEY and CDR2 SVGAGI. This CDR3 region has 13 residues. CDR3 loop: CASSSGDWTEAFF. CDR3 sequence (DNA): TGTGCCAGCAGCTCAGGGGATTGGACTGAAGCTTTCTTT.

The CDR3 here is CASSQGNGRAAVGELFF. The CDR3 nucleotides are TGTGCCAGCAGCCAAGGGAACGGGAGGGCCGCTGTCGGGGAGCTGTTTTTT. The chain uses TRBV4-2 and TRBJ2-2; 8 positions agree with TRBD2. The V gene's germline CDR1 is LGHNA and CDR2 YNFKEQ. With V trimmed by 1 base and J by 7 bases, 11 bases remained unmatched. CDR3 length: 17 residues.

The J gene is TRBJ2-1, the V gene TRBV19; 10 bases line up with TRBD2. This CDR3 region has 17 residues. CDR1 and CDR2 (germline): LNHDA, SQIVND (reference sequence). The ends lost 4 bases at V and 3 bases at J; junction bases unmatched: 9. CDR3 loop: CASSRWLAGEYYNEQFF. The DNA for the CDR3 is TGTGCCAGTAGTAGGTGGCTAGCGGGAGAGTACTACAATGAGCAGTTCTTC. Full variable domain (missing parts from reference TRBV19 and TRBJ2-1): DGGITQSPKYLFRKEGQNVTLSCEQNLNHDAMYWYRQDPGQGLRLIYYSQIVNDFQKGDIAEGYSVSREKKESFPLTVTSAQKNPTAFYLCASSRWLAGEYYNEQFFGPGTRLTVL.

This clone was seen a few times. V usage is TRBV2 and J usage is TRBJ1-4; D is unresolved. V was shortened by 7 bases and J by 0 bases, with 3 bases between the two germline ends. Germline CDR1 and CDR2: SNHLY and FYNNEI. The length of the CDR3 is 12 residues. The CDR3 loop reads CASTATNEKLFF. The CDR3 DNA is TGTGCCAGCACTGCAACTAATGAAAAACTGTTTTTT.

This clone was detected once. The V gene is TRBV9, the J gene TRBJ2-3; 8 bases are shared with TRBD2. CDR1 and CDR2 from the germline V gene are SGDLS and YYNGEE. Trimming cost V 7 bases and J 3 bases; bases outside gene matches: 10. The CDR3 is made up of 15 amino acids. Here the CDR3 reads CASSIASGWTDTQYF. The DNA of the CDR3 is TGTGCCAGCTCGATCGCTAGCGGGTGGACAGATACGCAGTATTTT.